This entry lists 16 T cell receptor beta chains sequenced from one sample in a study of shared clonotypes between healthy human individuals. TCRdb's table, derived via immunoSEQ multiplex PCR, lists solely in-frame clones and lacks some. The sample has millions of clones; approximately 94% are singletons. Sample: naive CD4+ T cells sorted from blood. Regarding subset: CD45RA+ positively selected. These receptor sequences come from a man younger than 35 in good health.

Notes on this clone: The junction and the germline gene differ at one end; a read error may be behind it. This chain uses TRBV7-9 with TRBJ2-1; TRBD2 matches at 10 bases. The CDR3 loop spans 17 amino acids. The germline gives CDR1 SEHNR, CDR2 FQNEAQ (reference sequence). CDR3 in amino acids: CASTRVAGGVSSNEQFF. DNA of the CDR3: TGTGCCAGCACCAGGGTAGCGGGAGGCGTATCCTCCAATGAGCAGTTCTTC. The whole variable domain, filled in from reference TRBV7-9 and TRBJ2-1, reads DTGVSQNPRHKITKRGQNVTFRCDPISEHNRLYWYRQTLGQGPEFLTYFQNEAQLEKSRLLSDRFSAERPKGSFSTLEIQRTEQGDSAMYLCASTRVAGGVSSNEQFFGPGTRLTVL.

This clone showed up just once. The gene calls are TRBV2 and TRBJ2-5; D is uncertain. The CDR3 is made up of 12 amino acids. The germline V gene has CDR1 SNHLY and CDR2 FYNNEI. Trimming left V 4 bases short and J 6 bases short, with 9 bases between. The CDR3 nucleotides read TGTGCCAGCAGTGCAAGTGGGCAGACCCAGTACTTC. Residues: CASSASGQTQYF.

The J gene is TRBJ2-7, the V gene TRBV6-5, with TRBD2 as a possible D gene (5 bases). V gave up 0 bases and J gave up 0 bases, with 9 bases separating them. Germline CDR1 reads MNHEY; CDR2 reads SVGAGI. The CDR3 loop spans 15 amino acids. In nucleotides, the CDR3 is TGTGCCAGCAGTTACTCGGTAGGGAGCTCCTACGAGCAGTACTTC. Translating it yields CASSYSVGSSYEQYF.

This clone has just one count. The V call is TRBV9, the J call TRBJ2-1; D not resolved. V lost 0 bases and J lost 6, with 16 bases in between. There are 16 residues in the CDR3. Germline V CDR1 and CDR2: SGDLS, YYNGEE. The CDR3 protein is CASSVVPHQVGNEQFF. As DNA, the CDR3 is TGTGCCAGCAGCGTAGTCCCCCACCAGGTGGGCAATGAGCAGTTCTTC.

The chain links TRBV30 to TRBJ1-2; D is possibly TRBD1 (5 bases). Trimming shortened V by 3 bases and J by 3 bases, and 14 bases separated the two germline ends. Germline V gene data show CDR1 as GTSNPN and CDR2 as SVGIG (reference sequence). The length of the CDR3 is 14 residues. The CDR3 nucleotides read TGTGCCTGGAGGTGGGACCTGCTGGACTATGGCTACACCTTC. Translated, it gives CAWRWDLLDYGYTF.

The sample holds one count of this clone. The chain joins TRBV5-5 to TRBJ2-3; D may be TRBD1 (6 bases). V lost 0 bases and J 2 bases, leaving 13 bases between the germline ends. The CDR3 runs to 16 residues. Germline loops: CDR1 SGHKS, CDR2 YYEKEE (reference sequence). Here the CDR3 DNA reads TGTGCCAGCAGCTTGGAAGGGGGATGGAACACAGATACGCAGTATTTT. The encoded protein is CASSLEGGWNTDTQYF.

V and J are TRBV28 and TRBJ2-1; 7 nucleotides match TRBD1. The CDR3 is 14 amino acids. With 5 bases clipped from V and 4 bases from J, the junction kept 5 bases outside the gene matches. From germline, CDR1 is MDHEN and CDR2 SYDVKM. The CDR3 loop is CASSTLDRYNEQFF. CDR3 sequence (DNA): TGTGCCAGCAGTACACTGGACAGGTACAATGAGCAGTTCTTC.

The V and J genes are TRBV6-1 and TRBJ1-2, with TRBD1 as a possible D gene (5 bases). V shed 6 bases and J shed 8 bases, with 19 bases lying between them. Germline assignment: CDR1 MNHNS and CDR2 SASEGT. The length of the CDR3 is 14 residues. CDR3: CASRRAGTEGGYTF. The CDR3 DNA follows: TGTGCCAGCAGGCGGGCCGGGACGGAGGGAGGCTACACCTTC.

V usage is TRBV9 and J usage is TRBJ2-7; perhaps TRBD2 as D (5 bases). Germline loops: CDR1 SGDLS, CDR2 YYNGEE. The CDR3 extends over 17 amino acids. The V end lost 0 bases, the J end lost 2 bases, and 18 bases lay between the germline ends. This CDR3 is CASSVEPGLLSPYEQYF. CDR3 in DNA: TGTGCCAGCAGCGTAGAGCCTGGACTCCTCTCCCCCTACGAGCAGTACTTC.

V gene TRBV27 combines with J gene TRBJ1-5; D ambiguous. V shed 3 bases and J shed 3 bases, with 15 bases lying between them. The CDR3 loop spans 16 amino acids. Germline V gene sequence: CDR1 MNHEY, CDR2 SMNVEV (reference sequence). CDR3 DNA sequence: TGTGCCAGCAGTTTCTGGGGAGGAACGATCAATCAGCCCCAGCATTTT. It yields the protein CASSFWGGTINQPQHF.

This clone turned up a few times. This sample also contains other DNA sequences that code for the same CDR3. The rearrangement links TRBV7-2 to TRBJ2-7; 7 nucleotides align to TRBD2. This CDR3 is 15 amino acids long. CDR1 is SGHTA, CDR2 FQGNSA, per germline. After removal of 1 base from V and 1 base from J, the junction contained 4 bases not matched to a gene. CDR3 coding DNA: TGTGCCAGCAGCTTAGGACTAGCCAGTTCCTACGAGCAGTACTTC. Protein: CASSLGLASSYEQYF. The variable domain in full, completed from reference TRBV7-2 and TRBJ2-7, reads GAGVSQSPSNKVTEKGKDVELRCDPISGHTALYWYRQSLGQGLEFLIYFQGNSAPDKSGLPSDRFSAERTGGSVSTLTIQRTQQEDSAVYLCASSLGLASSYEQYFGPGTRLTVT.

V is TRBV27 and J is TRBJ2-1, with TRBD1 matching over 11 bases. The CDR3 extends over 13 amino acids. J gave up 8 bases and V 6 bases, and 3 bases lay outside the gene matches. Per the germline V gene, CDR1 is MNHEY and CDR2 is SMNVEV (reference sequence). The CDR3 coding sequence is TGTGCCAGCAGCGGACAGGGGGCCCATGAGCAGTTCTTC. This sequence encodes CASSGQGAHEQFF.

The J gene is TRBJ2-1, the V gene TRBV10-3; 8 bases fit TRBD2. The CDR3 spans 14 residues. V lost 8 bases and J lost 8; bases outside the gene matches: 11. Per the germline V gene, CDR1 is ENHRY and CDR2 is SYGVKD. The CDR3 reads CAISSGVGGDEQFF. CDR3 nucleotides: TGTGCCATCTCTTCAGGGGTCGGGGGGGATGAGCAGTTCTTC.

V usage is TRBV4-1 and J usage is TRBJ2-1, with TRBD2 matching 7 bases. CDR3 length: 16 amino acids. Germline CDR1 is MGHRA and CDR2 is YSYEKL. After removal of 6 bases from V and 0 bases from J, the junction contained 8 bases not matched to a gene. CDR3 nucleotide sequence: TGCGCCAGCAGTACGGTCGGGAGGAGCTCCTACAATGAGCAGTTCTTC. As protein: CASSTVGRSSYNEQFF.

This chain links TRBV19 with TRBJ1-5; a weak D match, TRBD1 (5 bases). This CDR3 is 15 amino acids long. Trimming took 1 base from V and 6 from J, leaving 13 bases between them. Germline-derived CDR1 and CDR2 are LNHDA and SQIVND (reference sequence). CDR3 in DNA: TGTGCCAGTAGTATAGCCGGGTCAGGGACTCAGCCCCAGCATTTT. The encoded protein is CASSIAGSGTQPQHF.

This clone has only one observation. The chain employs TRBV18 and TRBJ1-3; D gene uncertain. Trimming took 7 bases from V and 0 from J, leaving 10 bases between them. This CDR3 region has 14 residues. CDR1 and CDR2 (germline): KGHSH, LQKENI. The CDR3 coding sequence is TGTGCCAGCTTCGTAGGTGGCTCTGGAAACACCATATATTTT. Translated: CASFVGGSGNTIYF.